The subject of this entry is one T cell receptor beta chain. Its antigen is not known. The source of the sample is a study of T cell responses to AZD1222 COVID-19 vaccine. Study-level points and caveats: A mostly white British donor set with more females was recruited, and clonal diversity was possibly underestimated. Nearly half of spike-specific TCRs reportedly go after variant regions that carry no mutations. There were repertoire samples only from the period after the peak T cell response. With dominance at 160-218 and 743-854, vaccine-associated CD4 TCRs spanned spike.

CDR1 is SGHAT and CDR2 is FQNNGV in the germline V gene. The CDR3 has 15 amino acids. Trimming pared 0 bases from V and 6 bases from J, leaving 9 bases between. The protocol was immunoSEQ multiplex PCR, while the TCRdb copy is restricted to in-frame clones and leaves out a portion. The table records roughly 97,000 clones, nearly 95% of them present only once. The clonotype was recovered from an adult in good health. The chain uses TRBV11-2 and TRBJ1-6; no firm D call. This sample comprised peripheral blood, obtained on day 0 of AZD1222 vaccination. The CDR3 region has the DNA TGTGCCAGCAGCTTAGAGGGCTTTCCTAATTCACCCCTCCACTTT. It encodes CASSLEGFPNSPLHF.